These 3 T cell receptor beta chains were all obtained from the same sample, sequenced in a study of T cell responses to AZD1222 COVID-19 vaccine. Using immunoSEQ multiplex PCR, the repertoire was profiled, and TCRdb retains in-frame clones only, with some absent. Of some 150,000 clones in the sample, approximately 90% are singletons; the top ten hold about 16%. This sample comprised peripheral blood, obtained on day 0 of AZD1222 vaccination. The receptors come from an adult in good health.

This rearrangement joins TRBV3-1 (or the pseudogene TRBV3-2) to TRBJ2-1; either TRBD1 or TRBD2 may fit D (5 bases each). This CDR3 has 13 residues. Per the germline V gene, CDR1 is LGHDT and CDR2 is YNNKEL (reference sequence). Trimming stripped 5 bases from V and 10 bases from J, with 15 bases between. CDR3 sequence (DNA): TGTGCCAGCAGCTCCCGAACGAGGGGAGAGCAGTTCTTC. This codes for CASSSRTRGEQFF.

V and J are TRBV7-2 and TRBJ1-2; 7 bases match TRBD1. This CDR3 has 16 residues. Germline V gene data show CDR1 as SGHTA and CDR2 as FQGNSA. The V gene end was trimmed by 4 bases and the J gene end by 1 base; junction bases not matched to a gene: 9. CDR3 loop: CASSSGRTGRNYGYTF. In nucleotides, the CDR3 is TGTGCCAGCAGCTCCGGCCGGACAGGCCGTAACTATGGCTACACCTTC.

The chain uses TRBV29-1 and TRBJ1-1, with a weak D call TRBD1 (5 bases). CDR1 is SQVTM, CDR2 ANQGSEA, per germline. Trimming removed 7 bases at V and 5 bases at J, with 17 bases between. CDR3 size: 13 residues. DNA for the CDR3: TGCAGCGCAGCGGGACCCTTAGGGACTGAAGCTTTCTTT. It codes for CSAAGPLGTEAFF.